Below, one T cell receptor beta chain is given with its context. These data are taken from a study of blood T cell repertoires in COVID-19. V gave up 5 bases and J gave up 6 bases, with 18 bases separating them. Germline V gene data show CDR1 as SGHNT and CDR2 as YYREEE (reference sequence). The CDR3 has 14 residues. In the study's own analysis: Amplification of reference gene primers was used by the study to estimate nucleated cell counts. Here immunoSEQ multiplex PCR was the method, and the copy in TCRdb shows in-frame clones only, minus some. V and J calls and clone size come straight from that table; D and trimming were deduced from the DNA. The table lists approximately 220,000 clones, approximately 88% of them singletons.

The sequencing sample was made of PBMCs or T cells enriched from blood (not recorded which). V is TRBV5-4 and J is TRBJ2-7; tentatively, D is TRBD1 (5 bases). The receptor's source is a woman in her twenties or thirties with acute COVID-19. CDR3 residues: CASSLQGPSGEQYF. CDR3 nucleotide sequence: TGTGCCAGCAGTCTCCAGGGCCCGTCGGGCGAGCAGTACTTC.